A single sample is the source of the 10 T cell receptor beta chains below, sequenced in a study of molecular identifiers for immune sequencing clone quantification. TCRdb redid the calling of the PCR reads with MiXCR, one entry per CDR3 protein. Of nearly 650,000 distinct CDR3 sequences listed, about 25% are singletons. The sequencing input was naive CD8+ T cells from blood, with Jurkat cell RNA spiked in. Subset specified: FACS-sorted CD8+CD4-CCR7+CD45RA+ naive T cells. The receptors derive from a human donor in good health. Some libraries in this study had Jurkat cell RNA spiked in.

This chain connects TRBV14 to TRBJ2-4; the match to TRBD2 covers 14 bases. CDR1 SGHDN and CDR2 FVKESK come from the germline V gene. There are 17 residues in the CDR3. V was clipped by 0 bases and J by 14 bases; unmatched bases: 12. This CDR3 is CASSQEAPGLAGVLKYF. The DNA of the CDR3 is TGTGCCAGCAGCCAAGAAGCCCCGGGACTAGCGGGAGTGTTGAAGTACTTC.

As concerns this clonotype: The junction differs from germline at one of its ends, possibly a read error. The chain employs TRBV6-2 or TRBV6-3 and TRBJ1-2, with a tentative D call TRBD1 (6 bases). Germline CDR1 is MNHEY and CDR2 is SVGEGT. The CDR3 covers 15 residues. The CDR3 coding sequence is TGTGCCAGCAGAGCGCCCAGGGGCTGGGCCTATAGCTACACCTTC. Its translation is CASRAPRGWAYSYTF.

This rearrangement joins TRBV9 to TRBJ2-7; TRBD1 aligns across 11 bases. Germline-derived CDR1 and CDR2 are SGDLS and YYNGEE. The CDR3 has 14 residues. V gave up 3 bases and J gave up 6 bases; unmatched junction bases: 5. The chain's CDR3 is CASSGGTGGTEQYF. As DNA, the CDR3 is TGTGCCAGCAGCGGGGGGACAGGGGGAACCGAGCAGTACTTC.

This clonotype was counted only a few times. V gene TRBV7-6 combines with J gene TRBJ1-5; 7 bases align to TRBD1. The CDR3 runs to 15 residues. The trim removed 5 bases at V and 3 bases at J, leaving 7 bases unmatched. Germline V gives CDR1 SGHVS, CDR2 FNYEAQ. The CDR3 DNA is TGTGCCAGCAGCCAAACCACAGGGGTCAATCAGCCCCAGCATTTT. It codes for CASSQTTGVNQPQHF.

This clonotype was detected only a few times. The CDR3 is CSAETGTGVRSYNEQFF. CDR3 DNA sequence: TGCAGTGCTGAAACCGGGACAGGGGTTCGCTCCTACAATGAGCAGTTCTTC. This rearrangement joins TRBV20-1 to TRBJ2-1; 10 bases match TRBD1. Germline values: CDR1 DFQATT, CDR2 SNEGSKA (reference sequence). J gave up 0 bases and V 5 bases, and 10 bases lay outside the gene matches. The CDR3 consists of 17 residues.

This chain links TRBV7-9 with TRBJ2-7; D is perhaps TRBD1 or TRBD2 (5 bases each). The ends were cut back, 2 bases at V and 1 base at J, with 15 bases in the middle. From germline, CDR1 is SEHNR and CDR2 FQNEAQ (reference sequence). The CDR3 is made up of 16 amino acids. In nucleotides, the CDR3 is TGTGCCAGCAGCTTATCGCCGGGGCACATATCCTACGAGCAGTACTTC. Amino acids: CASSLSPGHISYEQYF.

Turning to this clonotype: One junction end does not reproduce the germline sequence, and a read error may be involved. The chain uses TRBV7-9 and TRBJ2-7; either TRBD1 or TRBD2 may fit D (5 bases each). Germline V lookup: CDR1 SEHNR, CDR2 FQNEAQ (reference sequence). The CDR3 totals 13 residues. The CDR3 nucleotides are TGTGCCAGCACCCCAATAAATCGGGACGAGCGGTACTTC. Translated: CASTPINRDERYF.

The chain couples TRBV27 to TRBJ2-1; tentative D call: TRBD2 (6 bases). Between the trimmed V and J ends, which lost 5 bases and 0 bases, there was a span of 17 bases. The CDR3 extends over 17 amino acids. In germline, CDR1 is MNHEY, CDR2 SMNVEV (reference sequence). Here the CDR3 DNA reads TGTGCCAGCAGTCATCACCGGACTACGACCTCCTACAATGAGCAGTTCTTC. This encodes CASSHHRTTTSYNEQFF.

This clonotype was seen a few times. The V gene is TRBV15, the J gene TRBJ1-1; 7 positions agree with TRBD1. CDR1 and CDR2 from the germline V gene are LNHNV and YYDKDF (reference sequence). There are 16 residues in the CDR3. Trimming removed 2 bases from V and 0 bases from J; junction bases left unmatched: 6. This CDR3 reads CATSRPETGLNTEAFF. CDR3 DNA: TGTGCCACCAGCAGACCCGAGACAGGGCTGAACACTGAAGCTTTCTTT.

Notes on this clonotype: Since a much larger clone is just one base distant, this may be a read error. CDR3 bases: TGTGCCAGCAGCCACCACAGCCGTTTGACTAATGAAAAACTGCTTTTT. Amino acid sequence: CASSHHSRLTNEKLLF. This sequence joins TRBV14 and TRBJ1-4; D is unresolved. Germline-derived CDR1 and CDR2 are SGHDN and FVKESK. The CDR3 extends over 16 amino acids.